This T cell receptor (beta chain) was sequenced in a study of a mutant IDH1 vaccine in newly diagnosed glioma. About the research overall: Patients were started on vaccination 4-6 weeks after radiotherapy alone, or with temozolomide cycles. Therapy received beforehand was radiotherapy, temozolomide, or both, with most patients given both.

The protocol was immunoSEQ multiplex PCR, while the TCRdb copy is restricted to in-frame clones and leaves out a portion. Found here are 31,000 or so clones, around 82% of them singletons; the top ten hold under 30%. Time point indicated: week 47, end of study. The vaccine gave 300 ug of a 20-mer mutant IDH1 peptide subcutaneously per dose. Trimming removed 4 bases from V and 8 bases from J, with 23 bases in between. CDR1 and CDR2 from the germline V gene are SGHTA and FQGNSA. The CDR3 runs 16 residues. On this clone: What it recognizes is unknown.

The chain is built from TRBV7-2 and TRBJ1-2, with D unclear. The sequencing here drew on PBMCs, taken from a glioma patient whose treatment included an IDH1 peptide vaccine. This clonotype was obtained from a man aged 25 to 45 with glioma. CDR3 in amino acids: CASSSRRSSGPEGYTF. For the CDR3, the DNA is TGTGCCAGCAGCTCCCGCAGAAGTTCCGGGCCCGAGGGCTACACCTTC.